Listed below are T cell receptor beta chains from one sample, sequenced in a study of identical twins. One entry per CDR3 protein, called by TCRdb with MiXCR from the 5' RACE reads. The sample contains around 960,000 distinct CDR3 sequences, roughly an eighth of which appear only once. These records were also assigned to another study, of yellow fever vaccine responses in identical twins.

Source material: PBMCs. These receptors were collected from a young woman in good health. CDR3s include the opening cysteine and the closing phenylalanine or tryptophan. The order of the fields is D gene, CDR3 length, J gene, V gene, clone size, CDR3 protein, CDR3 DNA. D genes are given only for firm matches. Only part of the rows carry a size: once, few, many, or a class if the clone is expanded.

- | 18 | TRBJ2-3 | TRBV24-1 | - | CATSDRTPGGARADTQYF | TGTGCCACCAGTGATCGAACCCCAGGGGGGGCCAGGGCAGATACGCAGTATTTT
- | 15 | TRBJ2-1 | TRBV5-6 | few | CASSPARGLYNEQFF | TGTGCCAGCAGTCCAGCACGGGGGCTCTACAATGAGCAGTTCTTC
- | 15 | TRBJ2-3 | TRBV5-1 | once | CASSQANPSTDTQYF | TGCGCCAGCAGTCAGGCAAACCCCTCCACAGATACGCAGTATTTT
TRBD2 | 16 | TRBJ2-3 | TRBV12-3/TRBV12-4 | few | CASSPPGLANRDTQYF | TGTGCCAGCAGCCCTCCGGGACTAGCTAACAGGGATACGCAGTATTTT
- | 15 | TRBJ1-5 | TRBV24-1 | - | CATSESGLSNQPQHF | TGTGCCACCAGTGAGTCAGGGTTGAGCAATCAGCCCCAGCATTTT
- | 16 | TRBJ2-3 | TRBV4-1 | - | CASSPFGGVSTDTQYF | TGCGCCAGCAGCCCCTTTGGCGGGGTTAGCACAGATACGCAGTATTTT
- | 19 | TRBJ1-6 | TRBV21-1 | few | CASSKARGPPHSYNSPLHF | TGTGCCAGCAGCAAAGCGCGAGGCCCACCCCATTCCTATAATTCACCCCTCCACTTT
TRBD1 | 15 | TRBJ1-1 | TRBV6-5 | - | CASSYTGGGYTEAFF | TGTGCCAGCAGTTACACAGGGGGCGGGTACACTGAAGCTTTCTTT
- | 14 | TRBJ2-5 | TRBV28 | few | CASSEGRYQGTQYF | TGTGCCAGCAGCGAGGGACGGTACCAAGGGACCCAGTACTTC
- | 12 | TRBJ2-3 | TRBV5-5 | many | CASSYAVDTQYF | TGTGCCAGCAGTTACGCGGTAGATACGCAGTATTTT
TRBD1 | 15 | TRBJ2-5 | TRBV20-1 | once | CSARDSDKGAKTQYF | TGCAGTGCTAGAGATTCGGACAAGGGGGCGAAGACCCAGTACTTC
TRBD2 | 15 | TRBJ2-1 | TRBV20-1 | - | CSARDSSGFYNEQFF | TGCAGTGCTAGAGATTCTAGCGGGTTCTACAATGAGCAGTTCTTC
TRBD2 | 16 | TRBJ2-2 | TRBV5-1 | - | CASSSIAGADTGELFF | TGCGCCAGCAGCTCAATAGCGGGAGCGGACACCGGGGAGCTGTTTTTT
TRBD1 | 15 | TRBJ2-3 | TRBV12-3/TRBV12-4 | many | CASSPRDRDTDTQYF | TGTGCCAGCAGTCCCCGGGACAGGGACACAGATACGCAGTATTTT
- | 15 | TRBJ2-3 | TRBV27 | - | CANRTGGCGTDTQYF | TGTGCCAACCGCACTGGAGGGTGCGGCACAGATACGCAGTATTTT
- | 14 | TRBJ2-5 | TRBV11-3 | - | CASSYGGVQETQYF | TGTGCCAGCAGCTACGGAGGAGTTCAAGAGACCCAGTACTTC
- | 15 | TRBJ2-5 | TRBV5-1 | many | CASSLRLPAGETQYF | TGCGCCAGCAGCTTGAGGCTTCCCGCCGGGGAGACCCAGTACTTC
- | 16 | TRBJ1-1 | TRBV7-9 | few | CASSLGGRGPNTEAFF | TGTGCCAGCAGCCTAGGGGGGCGGGGACCCAACACTGAAGCTTTCTTT
TRBD2 | 20 | TRBJ2-1 | TRBV5-1 | - | CASSTDLSSGRRGYYNEQFF | TGCGCCAGCAGCACCGACCTGTCTAGCGGGAGGAGGGGTTATTACAATGAGCAGTTCTTC
TRBD2 | 15 | TRBJ2-5 | TRBV5-1 | few | CASSYGTSAGETQYF | TGCGCCAGCAGCTACGGGACTAGCGCGGGGGAGACCCAGTACTTC
- | 12 | TRBJ2-3 | TRBV7-9 | - | CASRHGTSFPYF | TGTGCCAGCAGACACGGGACTTCCTTCCCGTATTTT
- | 14 | TRBJ2-7 | TRBV7-9 | - | CASSLEESAYEQYF | TGTGCCAGCAGCTTAGAGGAATCCGCCTACGAGCAGTACTTC
TRBD1 | 16 | TRBJ2-1 | TRBV19 | - | CASRPLQGVSYNEQFF | TGTGCCAGTAGACCTTTACAGGGGGTTTCCTACAATGAGCAGTTCTTC
- | 11 | TRBJ2-1 | TRBV24-1 | - | CATSANNEQFF | TGTGCCACCAGTGCCAACAATGAGCAGTTCTTC
- | 13 | TRBJ1-5 | TRBV20-1 | few | CSASSNSNQPQHF | TGCAGTGCTAGTTCCAATAGCAATCAGCCCCAGCATTTT
TRBD2 | 16 | TRBJ2-1 | TRBV2 | few | CASEGSGRSSYNEQFF | TGTGCCAGCGAGGGTAGCGGGAGGAGCTCCTACAATGAGCAGTTCTTC
- | 15 | TRBJ2-5 | TRBV6-1 | - | CASSDFMGAGETQYF | TGTGCCAGCAGCGACTTTATGGGGGCAGGAGAGACCCAGTACTTC
- | 17 | TRBJ2-5 | TRBV28 | - | CASSLESGTSYQETQYF | TGTGCCAGCAGTTTAGAATCCGGGACATCGTACCAAGAGACCCAGTACTTC
- | 12 | TRBJ2-5 | TRBV6-6 | many | CASSKQGETQYF | TGTGCCAGCAGTAAACAGGGAGAGACCCAGTACTTC
- | 16 | TRBJ1-1 | TRBV2 | many | CASTFGTNPTNTEAFF | TGTGCCAGCACCTTTGGGACAAACCCTACGAACACTGAAGCTTTCTTT
- | 13 | TRBJ2-1 | TRBV12-3/TRBV12-4 | few | CASSLWPPNEQFF | TGTGCCAGCAGTTTGTGGCCTCCCAATGAGCAGTTCTTC
TRBD2 | 15 | TRBJ2-1 | TRBV6-5 | few | CASSYEAGVSNEQFF | TGTGCCAGCAGTTACGAGGCGGGAGTTAGTAATGAGCAGTTCTTC
- | 15 | TRBJ2-1 | TRBV5-1 | - | CASSLGAEANNEQFF | TGCGCCAGCAGCTTGGGGGCAGAAGCAAACAATGAGCAGTTCTTC
TRBD2 | 14 | TRBJ2-1 | TRBV2 | few | CASQLAGNYNEQFF | TGTGCCAGCCAACTAGCGGGGAACTACAATGAGCAGTTCTTC
- | 13 | TRBJ1-2 | TRBV12-3/TRBV12-4 | - | CASSEGAHYGYTF | TGTGCCAGCAGCGAGGGAGCCCACTATGGCTACACCTTC
- | 16 | TRBJ1-6 | TRBV7-9 | few | CASSPIGSADNSPLHF | TGTGCCAGCAGCCCCATCGGATCAGCAGATAATTCACCCCTCCACTTT
TRBD2 | 18 | TRBJ2-7 | TRBV6-5 | few | CASSYVGREYPFQYEQYF | TGTGCCAGCAGTTACGTTGGGCGGGAGTACCCATTCCAATACGAGCAGTACTTC
TRBD1 | 15 | TRBJ1-4 | TRBV5-1 | few | CASSLTDREGEKLFF | TGCGCCAGCAGCCTTACGGACAGGGAGGGTGAAAAACTGTTTTTT
TRBD1 | 15 | TRBJ1-6 | TRBV27 | few | CASQPAGQGASPLHF | TGTGCCAGCCAGCCCGCTGGACAGGGAGCTTCACCCCTCCACTTT
TRBD1 | 15 | TRBJ1-2 | TRBV7-9 | - | CASSLMAGGNYGYTF | TGTGCCAGCAGCTTAATGGCAGGGGGTAACTATGGCTACACCTTC
- | 17 | TRBJ2-3 | TRBV5-6 | - | CASSLEVQLGSTDTQYF | TGTGCCAGCAGCTTGGAAGTGCAGTTGGGGAGCACAGATACGCAGTATTTT
TRBD2 | 16 | TRBJ2-5 | TRBV20-1 | few | CSAPSPGLAKQETQYF | TGCAGTGCCCCAAGCCCCGGACTAGCGAAACAAGAGACCCAGTACTTC
- | 13 | TRBJ2-3 | TRBV2 | few | CASSTGNTDTQYF | TGTGCCAGCAGTACAGGGAACACAGATACGCAGTATTTT
- | 15 | TRBJ2-3 | TRBV20-1 | - | CSAKGVPRYTDTQYF | TGCAGTGCTAAAGGGGTCCCCCGTTATACAGATACGCAGTATTTT
- | 11 | TRBJ2-7 | TRBV6-5 | few | CASSYQGEQYF | TGTGCCAGCAGTTACCAGGGCGAGCAGTACTTC
TRBD1 | 15 | TRBJ2-7 | TRBV2 | few | CASRASGTGTYEQYF | TGTGCCAGCAGGGCCTCCGGGACAGGGACCTACGAGCAGTACTTC
- | 13 | TRBJ2-7 | TRBV12-3/TRBV12-4 | many | CASRGVAIGEQYF | TGTGCCAGCAGAGGGGTAGCGATCGGGGAGCAGTACTTC
TRBD2 | 17 | TRBJ2-5 | TRBV7-8 | - | CASSFPVIGTSVETQYF | TGTGCCAGCAGCTTTCCCGTAATAGGGACTAGCGTGGAGACCCAGTACTTC
- | 17 | TRBJ2-6 | TRBV6-1 | - | CASTPGKGASGANVLTF | TGTGCCAGCACCCCCGGGAAAGGGGCGTCTGGGGCCAACGTCCTGACTTTC
TRBD1 | 18 | TRBJ2-3 | TRBV7-3 | few | CASSQFPGGTGKRDTQYF | TGTGCCAGCAGCCAATTTCCGGGTGGGACAGGGAAAAGAGATACGCAGTATTTT
TRBD1 | 16 | TRBJ2-1 | TRBV7-6 | few | CASSLQGAGLYNEQFF | TGTGCCAGCAGCTTACAGGGGGCAGGACTCTACAATGAGCAGTTCTTC
TRBD1 | 14 | TRBJ2-1 | TRBV5-1 | - | CGSSLRTGDNEQFF | TGCGGCAGCAGCCTTCGGACAGGTGACAATGAGCAGTTCTTC
TRBD2 | 19 | TRBJ2-3 | TRBV6-5 | - | CASSYSATSGGTPTDTQYF | TGTGCCAGCAGTTACTCCGCCACTAGCGGGGGGACGCCCACAGATACGCAGTATTTT
- | 17 | TRBJ2-3 | TRBV2 | - | CASRIDQVRTGTDTQYF | TGTGCCAGCCGTATCGACCAGGTCCGGACTGGCACAGATACGCAGTATTTT
- | 14 | TRBJ2-7 | TRBV5-1 | - | CASSPDIYPYEQYF | TGCGCCAGCAGCCCGGACATTTACCCTTACGAGCAGTACTTC
TRBD1 | 15 | TRBJ1-2 | TRBV3-1 | - | CASSQEWTGADGYTF | TGTGCCAGCAGCCAAGAGTGGACAGGGGCGGATGGCTACACCTTC
- | 15 | TRBJ1-4 | TRBV5-1 | - | CASSLDLSANEKLFF | TGCGCTAGCAGCTTGGATCTTTCGGCTAATGAAAAACTGTTTTTT
- | 15 | TRBJ2-3 | TRBV24-1 | - | CATSPSLSGADTQYF | TGTGCCACCAGTCCGAGCCTTTCAGGTGCAGATACGCAGTATTTT
- | 17 | TRBJ2-2 | TRBV24-1 | - | CATSDSGGVVIAGELFF | TGTGCCACCAGTGATTCTGGGGGAGTCGTTATTGCCGGGGAGCTGTTTTTT